The 14 T cell receptor beta chains presented below share a single source sample, sequenced in a study of blood T cell repertoires in COVID-19. The table came from immunoSEQ multiplex PCR; TCRdb's copy has only in-frame clones and leaves some out. This table has about 190,000 clones, 82% appearing once. The material sequenced was PBMCs or T cells enriched from blood (not recorded which). These receptors all come from a woman aged 55-69 years with acute COVID-19.

This clone occurred once. This sequence joins TRBV9 and TRBJ2-7; TRBD1 agrees at 7 bases. The length of the CDR3 is 14 residues. The germline gives CDR1 SGDLS, CDR2 YYNGEE. The V and J ends lost 0 bases and 2 bases, in that order; junction bases with no gene match: 2. CDR3 DNA: TGTGCCAGCAGCGTAGAGGGACAGCCCTACGAGCAGTACTTC. Translated, it gives CASSVEGQPYEQYF.

The chain couples TRBV25-1 to TRBJ1-2; D may be TRBD1 (6 bases). The V and J ends lost 8 bases and 3 bases respectively, with 19 bases between them. This CDR3 has 15 residues. Germline V lookup: CDR1 MGHDK, CDR2 SYGVNS. The CDR3 here is CASAYAGKGDYGYTF. In DNA form, the CDR3 reads TGTGCCAGCGCATACGCAGGGAAGGGGGACTATGGCTACACCTTC.

V is TRBV7-2 and J is TRBJ2-1, with 8 bases identical to TRBD1. CDR1 is SGHTA, CDR2 FQGNSA, per germline. The CDR3 covers 15 residues. The ends lost 7 bases at V and 1 base at J; junction bases unmatched: 6. The CDR3 region is CASIETGASYNEQFF. The CDR3 DNA reads TGTGCCAGCATCGAGACAGGGGCTTCCTACAATGAGCAGTTCTTC.

The V call is TRBV24-1, the J call TRBJ1-5; D gene unclear. Germline V gene sequence: CDR1 KGHDR, CDR2 SFDVKD. CDR3 length: 13 amino acids. Trimming shortened V by 12 bases and J by 0 bases, and 11 bases separated the two germline ends. CDR3 in DNA: TGTGCCTCACAGCACGATAGCAATCAGCCCCAGCATTTT. Translation gives CASQHDSNQPQHF.

J is TRBJ2-1 and V is TRBV5-6; 9 bases match TRBD1. This CDR3 is 15 amino acids long. Germline loops: CDR1 SGHDT, CDR2 YYEEEE. The V segment lost 3 bases and the J segment 8 bases; nucleotides outside the gene matches: 9. CDR3 residues: CASSWWTGAQDEQFF. The CDR3, as DNA: TGTGCCAGCAGCTGGTGGACAGGGGCGCAGGATGAGCAGTTCTTC.

CDR3 in amino acids: CASSPTRGGSATGELFF. The CDR3 DNA reads TGTGCCAGCAGCCCTACCCGGGGGGGTTCGGCCACCGGGGAGCTGTTTTTT. V usage is TRBV11-3 and J usage is TRBJ2-2; 8 nucleotides match TRBD2. Unmatched junction bases numbered 12, after V lost 5 bases and J lost 4 bases. The CDR3 covers 17 residues. Germline CDR1 is SGHNT and CDR2 is YENEEA.

The gene calls are TRBV7-8 and TRBJ2-1; 7 bases map to TRBD1. The germline CDR1 and CDR2 sequences are SGHVS and FQNEAQ. This CDR3 comprises 15 residues. V lost 7 bases and J lost 7; bases outside the gene matches: 13. The CDR3 nucleotides are TGTGCCAGCACAAACAGGACAGGCGGGTGGAATGAGCAGTTCTTC. Its protein product is CASTNRTGGWNEQFF.

The chain recombines TRBV7-2 with TRBJ1-3, with 9 bases fitting TRBD1. V gave up 7 bases and J gave up 7 bases; unmatched junction bases: 17. CDR1 SGHTA and CDR2 FQGNSA come from the germline V gene. The CDR3 extends over 17 amino acids. CDR3 protein: CASTDPLRTGGWNTIYF. The CDR3 DNA reads TGTGCCAGCACCGACCCCTTGAGAACAGGGGGCTGGAACACCATATATTTT.

The V and J genes are TRBV18 and TRBJ2-3; 8 bases agree with TRBD1. The trim removed 5 bases at V and 9 bases at J, leaving 10 bases unmatched. In germline, CDR1 is KGHSH, CDR2 LQKENI. The CDR3 sequence is 14 residues long. CDR3 loop: CASSADRGARTQYF. The CDR3 region has the DNA TGTGCCAGCTCAGCCGACAGGGGTGCGAGGACGCAGTATTTT.

Here the CDR3 DNA reads TGTGCCAGCGTGGAGAGTTCCTACAATGAGCAGTTCTTC. Its translation is CASVESSYNEQFF. V gene TRBV5-6 combines with J gene TRBJ2-1; the D is unclear. Trimming took off 7 bases at V and 1 base at J, with 9 bases between the two ends. This CDR3 comprises 13 residues. Looked up from germline, CDR1 is SGHDT and CDR2 is YYEEEE.

This sequence joins TRBV6-5 and TRBJ2-5; D gene ambiguous. The germline V and J ends were trimmed by 7 bases and 6 bases, with 18 bases remaining between them. CDR1 is MNHEY, CDR2 SVGAGI, per germline. The CDR3 totals 14 residues. The CDR3 DNA reads as TGTGCCAGCACCTTCTCCAGACTCGGAAAGACCCAGTACTTC. It codes for CASTFSRLGKTQYF.

DNA for the CDR3: TGTGCCATCAGTGAATCACAGGGCTTGAATCAGCCCCAGCATTTT. This codes for CAISESQGLNQPQHF. V usage is TRBV10-3 and J usage is TRBJ1-5; maybe TRBD1 (6 bases). Trimming removed 3 bases at V and 4 bases at J, with 13 bases between. Germline V lookup: CDR1 ENHRY, CDR2 SYGVKD. CDR3 length: 15 amino acids.

The chain recombines TRBV5-1 with TRBJ2-3; TRBD2 matches 9 bases. This CDR3 has 16 amino acids. V lost 6 bases, J lost 4 bases, and 12 bases stayed unmatched. CDR1 is SGHRS, CDR2 YFSETQ, per germline. This CDR3 is CASNPYSGGGSDTQYF. Written as DNA, the CDR3 is TGCGCCAGCAACCCATATAGCGGGGGTGGGTCAGATACGCAGTATTTT.

J is TRBJ2-2 and V is TRBV6-2 or TRBV6-3; D is uncertain. V was shortened by 0 bases and J by 2 bases, with 10 bases between the two germline ends. The CDR3 consists of 16 residues. CDR1 and CDR2 (germline): MNHEY, SVGEGT. CDR3 nucleotide sequence: TGTGCCAGCAGTTACTCCCTAGGATACAACACCGGGGAGCTGTTTTTT. Translation: CASSYSLGYNTGELFF.